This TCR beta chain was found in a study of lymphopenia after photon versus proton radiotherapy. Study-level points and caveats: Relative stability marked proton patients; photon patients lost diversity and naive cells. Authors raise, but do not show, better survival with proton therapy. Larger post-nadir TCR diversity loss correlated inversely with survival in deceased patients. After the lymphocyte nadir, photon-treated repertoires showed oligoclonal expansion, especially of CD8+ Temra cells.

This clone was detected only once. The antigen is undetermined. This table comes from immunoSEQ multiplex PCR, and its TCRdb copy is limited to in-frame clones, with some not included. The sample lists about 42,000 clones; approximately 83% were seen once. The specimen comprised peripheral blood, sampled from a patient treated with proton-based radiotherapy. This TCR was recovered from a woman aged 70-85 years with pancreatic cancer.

The CDR3 loop reads CASTIYNEQFF. CDR3 nucleotides: TGTGCCAGCACAATCTACAATGAGCAGTTCTTC. The V call is TRBV19, the J call TRBJ2-1; no definite D call. This CDR3 contains 11 residues. V was cut by 9 bases and J by 3 bases, with 6 bases left in between. Germline V gene lookup returns CDR1 LNHDA and CDR2 SQIVND (reference sequence).